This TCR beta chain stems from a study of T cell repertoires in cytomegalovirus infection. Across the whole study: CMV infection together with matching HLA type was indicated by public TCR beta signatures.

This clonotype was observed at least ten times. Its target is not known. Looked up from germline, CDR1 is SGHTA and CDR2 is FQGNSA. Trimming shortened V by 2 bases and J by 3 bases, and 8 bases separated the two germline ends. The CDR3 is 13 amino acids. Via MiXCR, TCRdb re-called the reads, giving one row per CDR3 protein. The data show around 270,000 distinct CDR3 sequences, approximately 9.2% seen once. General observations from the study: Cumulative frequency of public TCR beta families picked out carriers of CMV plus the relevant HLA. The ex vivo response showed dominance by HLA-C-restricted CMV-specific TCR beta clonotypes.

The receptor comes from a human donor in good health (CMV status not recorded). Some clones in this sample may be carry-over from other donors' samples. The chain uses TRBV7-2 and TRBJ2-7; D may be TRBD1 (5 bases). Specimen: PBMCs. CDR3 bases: TGTGCCAGCAGCTTAAGGACAATCTACGAGCAGTACTTC. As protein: CASSLRTIYEQYF.